What follows are 12 T cell receptor beta chains derived from one specimen sequenced in a study of T cell changes during pregnancy in multiple sclerosis. Here immunoSEQ multiplex PCR was the method, and the copy in TCRdb shows in-frame clones only, minus some. The profile shows around 59,000 clones, 93% of them singletons. Sequencing used CD8+ T cells from peripheral blood mononuclear cells, obtained in the second trimester of pregnancy. Receptor source: a female donor with multiple sclerosis, enrolled in a pregnancy study.

The chain recombines TRBV7-3 with TRBJ2-1; 13 bases map to TRBD2. CDR3 length: 18 amino acids. Germline V CDR1 and CDR2: SGHTA, FQGTGA. The J segment lost 8 bases and the V segment lost 4 bases, leaving 14 bases of the junction unmatched. The CDR3 protein is CASSSYTPLAGGPDEQFF. The CDR3 DNA reads TGTGCCAGCAGCTCTTACACCCCACTAGCGGGGGGGCCGGATGAGCAGTTCTTC.

The chain recombines TRBV7-3 with TRBJ2-7, with TRBD1 matching 9 bases. V was clipped by 5 bases and J by 4 bases; unmatched bases: 3. Looked up from germline, CDR1 is SGHTA and CDR2 is FQGTGA. The length of the CDR3 is 13 residues. The CDR3 DNA follows: TGTGCCAGCAGCCTGGACAGGGGATACGAGCAGTACTTC. This translates into CASSLDRGYEQYF.

The V call is TRBV20-1, the J call TRBJ2-1; no clear D. The CDR3 length is 8 residues. Germline assignment: CDR1 DFQATT and CDR2 SNEGSKA (reference sequence). V lost 5 bases and J 10 bases, leaving 3 bases between the germline ends. The CDR3 sequence is CSAGEQFF. CDR3 nucleotide sequence: TGCAGTGCTGGCGAGCAGTTCTTC.

The genes are TRBV7-2 and TRBJ2-3; 11 bases are a match to TRBD1. Germline CDR1 is SGHTA and CDR2 is FQGNSA. V dropped 5 bases and J dropped 2; count of bases not matched to a gene: 12. This CDR3 spans 18 amino acids. CDR3 DNA: TGTGCCAGCAGCCTTGGGACAGGGGGGGGTCGCCACACAGATACGCAGTATTTT. This sequence encodes CASSLGTGGGRHTDTQYF.

The chain links TRBV7-9 to TRBJ2-7; D might be TRBD2 (6 bases). Germline V CDR1 and CDR2: SEHNR, FQNEAQ (reference sequence). The V gene lost 4 bases and the J gene lost 5 bases, with 24 bases spanning the gap. The CDR3 runs 17 residues. DNA for the CDR3: TGTGCCAGCAGCTCCACCCGGGGAGGAACCTTGAAGGACGAGCAGTACTTC. The encoded protein is CASSSTRGGTLKDEQYF.

This clone was detected only once. This rearrangement joins TRBV4-2 to TRBJ1-5; no firm D call. The CDR3 is made up of 16 amino acids. V lost 0 bases and J lost 7, with 16 bases in between. Germline CDR1 reads LGHNA; CDR2 reads YNFKEQ. CDR3 residues: CASSQERNGIRQPQHF. Here the CDR3 DNA reads TGTGCCAGCAGCCAAGAAAGGAACGGGATCAGGCAGCCCCAGCATTTT.

This clone was recorded only once. V is TRBV9 and J is TRBJ2-1, with 14 bases matching TRBD2. V lost 0 bases to trimming and J lost 2 bases; unmatched junction nucleotides: 7. Germline V gene data show CDR1 as SGDLS and CDR2 as YYNGEE. The CDR3 loop spans 19 amino acids. The CDR3 loop reads CASSVGGLAGVGTYNEQFF. Written as DNA, the CDR3 is TGTGCCAGCAGCGTAGGGGGACTAGCGGGAGTTGGCACCTACAATGAGCAGTTCTTC.

The chain combines TRBV30 with TRBJ1-1; tentatively, D is TRBD1 (6 bases). The V and J ends lost 3 bases and 7 bases respectively, with 18 bases between them. Looked up from germline, CDR1 is GTSNPN and CDR2 is SVGIG (reference sequence). The CDR3 length is 14 residues. The DNA for the CDR3 is TGTGCCTGGAGGGACCGGCAGGGGCGAGTTGAAGCTTTCTTT. As protein: CAWRDRQGRVEAFF.

The chain links TRBV21-1 to TRBJ1-2; TRBD1 reflects the table's D call only, with no check against the DNA. TRBV21-1 corresponds to a pseudogene. The length of the CDR3 is 14 residues. CDR3 in amino acids: CASSKDRDLYGYTF. CDR3 nucleotides: TGTGCCAGCAGCAAAGACAGGGATCTCTATGGCTACACCTTC.

The CDR3: CASSLGGPNTEAFF. CDR3 sequence (DNA): TGTGCCAGCAGCTTAGGAGGGCCCAACACTGAAGCTTTCTTT. The chain links TRBV7-6 to TRBJ1-1; D is ambiguous. Germline-derived CDR1 and CDR2 are SGHVS and FNYEAQ. The CDR3 covers 14 residues. Trimming cost V 1 base and J 2 bases, with 8 bases left between them.

The genes are TRBV13 and TRBJ2-1; TRBD1 matches 7 bases. This CDR3 contains 14 residues. Germline lookup yields CDR1 PRHDT and CDR2 FYEKMQ (reference sequence). J was trimmed by 2 bases and V by 4 bases; bases with no gene match: 2. This CDR3 reads CASSSRGPYNEQFF. The CDR3 DNA is TGTGCCAGCAGCTCGAGGGGGCCCTACAATGAGCAGTTCTTC.

The J gene is TRBJ1-3, the V gene TRBV7-6; maybe TRBD1 (5 bases). Between the trimmed V and J ends, which lost 2 bases and 2 bases, there was a span of 16 bases. Germline V CDR1 and CDR2: SGHVS, FNYEAQ. This CDR3 has 17 residues. CDR3 nucleotide sequence: TGTGCCAGCAGCTTATCTGGGCAGGGTATCCCTGGAAACACCATATATTTT. It codes for CASSLSGQGIPGNTIYF.